This passage covers 20 T cell receptor beta chains from one sample sequenced in a study of spatial heterogeneity in lung cancer. TCRdb used MiXCR to reprocess the 5' RACE reads, holding one entry per CDR3 protein. This sample carries thousands of distinct CDR3 sequences, about an eighth of them seen once, and the ten largest clones take about a fifth. Time point described: sample taken at primary tumor resection. The sequencing here drew on normal lung tissue next to the tumor, taken at surgery. These receptor sequences come from a female donor with early-stage non-small cell lung cancer.

This clonotype was observed many times. This chain connects TRBV12-3 or TRBV12-4 to TRBJ1-5; D is unclear. Trimming removed 7 bases from V and 9 bases from J, with 13 bases in between. The CDR3 is 12 residues long. The CDR3 sequence is CASKAGIGPQHF. CDR3 bases: TGTGCCAGCAAGGCGGGGATCGGGCCCCAGCATTTT.

Sample share makes this clonotype medium-sized. CDR3 in DNA: TGTGCCAGCAGTTACTCGTTGACAGACACCGGGGAGCTGTTTTTT. It yields the protein CASSYSLTDTGELFF. V usage is TRBV6-6 and J usage is TRBJ2-2; D might be TRBD1 (5 bases). Trimming shortened V by 0 bases and J by 3 bases, and 8 bases separated the two germline ends. Germline assignment: CDR1 MNHNY and CDR2 SVGAGI (reference sequence). The CDR3 covers 15 residues.

In this sample, this clonotype turned up a few times. The V call is TRBV29-1, the J call TRBJ1-1; the match to TRBD1 covers 8 bases. J gave up 1 base and V 6 bases, and 7 bases lay outside the gene matches. CDR1 and CDR2 from the germline V gene are SQVTM and ANQGSEA. The CDR3 is 14 amino acids. The CDR3 here is CSVKSGTGNTEAFF. CDR3 sequence (DNA): TGCAGCGTCAAATCCGGGACAGGGAACACTGAAGCTTTCTTT.

This clonotype was detected a few times. V is TRBV20-1 and J is TRBJ2-5; D is perhaps TRBD2 (5 bases). The V gene lost 5 bases and the J gene lost 5 bases, with 15 bases spanning the gap. CDR3 length: 13 residues. Germline V gene lookup returns CDR1 DFQATT and CDR2 SNEGSKA (reference sequence). CDR3 in DNA: TGCAGTGCTGAGGACTGGTCCAGGGAGACCCAGTACTTC. Translation: CSAEDWSRETQYF.

This rearrangement joins TRBV11-2 to TRBJ2-5, with TRBD1 as a possible D gene (5 bases). CDR3 length: 14 amino acids. V shed 5 bases and J shed 0 bases, with 10 bases lying between them. Germline assignment: CDR1 SGHAT and CDR2 FQNNGV. The CDR3 nucleotides are TGTGCCAGCAGCCCAGACAGATACCAAGAGACCCAGTACTTC. Amino acids: CASSPDRYQETQYF.

Many counts were recorded for this clonotype. The chain joins TRBV11-1 to TRBJ1-2; a possible D gene is TRBD1 (6 bases). There are 15 residues in the CDR3. V was pared by 5 bases and J by 5 bases, with 18 bases between. CDR1 SGHAT and CDR2 FQDESV come from the germline V gene (reference sequence). The CDR3 is CASSPDSNVQYGYTF. The CDR3 DNA reads as TGTGCCAGCAGCCCGGACAGCAACGTTCAGTATGGCTACACCTTC.

By frequency in the sample, this clonotype is medium-sized. This sequence joins TRBV25-1 and TRBJ2-5; D is perhaps TRBD1 (6 bases). CDR3 size: 15 residues. V lost 3 bases to trimming and J lost 7 bases, with 18 bases between them. CDR1 is MGHDK, CDR2 SYGVNS, per germline. Written as DNA, the CDR3 is TGTGCCAGCAGTGACACAACAGGGCTGCAAAGGACCCAGTACTTC. Translating gives CASSDTTGLQRTQYF. The full variable domain, its missing parts supplied by reference TRBV25-1 and TRBJ2-5, is EADIYQTPRYLVIGTGKKITLECSQTMGHDKMYWYQQDPGMELHLIHYSYGVNSTEKGDLSSESTVSRIRTEHFPLTLESARPSHTSQYLCASSDTTGLQRTQYFGPGTRLLVL.

The V gene is TRBV27, the J gene TRBJ2-1, with 7 bases that match TRBD2. With 1 base clipped from V and 3 bases from J, the junction kept 3 bases outside the gene matches. Per germline, CDR1 MNHEY and CDR2 SMNVEV (reference sequence). The CDR3 covers 15 residues. CDR3 bases: TGTGCCAGCAGTTTATACGGCGGGAGCTACAATGAGCAGTTCTTC. It encodes CASSLYGGSYNEQFF.

The J gene is TRBJ2-1, the V gene TRBV7-2; D uncertain. V was shortened by 1 base and J by 8 bases, with 9 bases between the two germline ends. CDR1 is SGHTA, CDR2 FQGNSA, per germline. The length of the CDR3 is 13 residues. In DNA form, the CDR3 reads TGTGCCAGCAGCTTAGGGATACAGTATGAGCAGTTCTTC. Translated, it gives CASSLGIQYEQFF.

This clonotype is medium-sized. The V and J genes are TRBV3-1 and TRBJ2-5; 11 bases are a match to TRBD2. CDR1 and CDR2 from the germline V gene are LGHDT and YNNKEL (reference sequence). J was trimmed by 2 bases and V by 2 bases; bases with no gene match: 4. The CDR3 runs 16 residues. The CDR3 DNA reads as TGTGCCAGCAGCCAACCTAGCGGGGGGACTCAAGAGACCCAGTACTTC. Protein product: CASSQPSGGTQETQYF.

This clonotype was detected a few times. The gene calls are TRBV7-3 and TRBJ2-7; 9 bases agree with TRBD1. CDR1 SGHTA and CDR2 FQGTGA come from the germline V gene. The trim removed 1 base at V and 5 bases at J, leaving 6 bases unmatched. The CDR3 totals 15 residues. The CDR3 bases are TGTGCCAGCAGCTTAAGCGGGGGACAGGGCAACGAGCAGTACTTC. It encodes CASSLSGGQGNEQYF.

By proportion, this clonotype is medium-sized (0.01 to 0.1%). The chain recombines TRBV5-5 with TRBJ2-3; weak D call: TRBD2 (6 bases). The CDR3 has 12 residues. Germline V gene lookup returns CDR1 SGHKS and CDR2 YYEKEE (reference sequence). V lost 5 bases and J lost 10, with 14 bases in between. The CDR3 region has the DNA TGTGCCAGCAGACCGACTAGTTCTGCGCAGTATTTT. Encoded protein: CASRPTSSAQYF.

Within the sample, this clonotype is medium-sized. CDR3 DNA: TGTGCCAGCAGCCCCCTTGAAGGAGACCAAGAGACCCAGTACTTC. Its translation is CASSPLEGDQETQYF. This chain joins TRBV11-2 and TRBJ2-5, with no clear D. This CDR3 comprises 15 residues. Germline CDR1 SGHAT, CDR2 FQNNGV. V was clipped by 5 bases and J by 0 bases, with 13 bases between them. Full variable domain (remainder filled in from reference TRBV11-2 and TRBJ2-5): EAGVAQSPRYKIIEKRQSVAFWCNPISGHATLYWYQQILGQGPKLLIQFQNNGVVDDSQLPKDRFSAERLKGVDSTLKIQPAKLEDSAVYLCASSPLEGDQETQYFGPGTRLLVL.

This clonotype is medium-sized by share. V and J are TRBV19 and TRBJ2-2, with a possible D match to TRBD2 (5 bases). The CDR3 extends over 15 amino acids. Germline lookup yields CDR1 LNHDA and CDR2 SQIVND (reference sequence). Trimming left V 5 bases short and J 2 bases short, with 12 bases between. The CDR3: CASSRQRLNTGELFF. As DNA, the CDR3 is TGTGCCAGTAGTCGTCAAAGACTAAACACCGGGGAGCTGTTTTTT.

This clonotype was picked up many times. The chain carries TRBV5-6 and TRBJ2-7; unclear D gene. The CDR3 has 13 amino acids. Germline lookup yields CDR1 SGHDT and CDR2 YYEEEE. Trimming cost V 1 base and J 4 bases, with 9 bases left between them. The CDR3 sequence is CASSLRVAYEQYF. The CDR3, as DNA: TGTGCCAGCAGCTTGCGGGTCGCGTACGAGCAGTACTTC.

This clonotype is deemed medium-sized. This chain links TRBV6-1 with TRBJ2-3, with TRBD2 identical over 10 bases. CDR3 length: 15 residues. V lost 5 bases, J lost 0 bases, and 2 bases stayed unmatched. Germline loops: CDR1 MNHNS, CDR2 SASEGT. CDR3 DNA sequence: TGTGCCAGCAGTACTAGCGGGGTTAGCACAGATACGCAGTATTTT. This encodes CASSTSGVSTDTQYF.

This clonotype was detected only a few times. This chain connects TRBV2 to TRBJ2-1; TRBD2 matches at 13 bases. Looked up from germline, CDR1 is SNHLY and CDR2 is FYNNEI. Losses at the gene ends were 4 bases for V and 12 bases for J; bases not matched to a gene: 12. CDR3 length equals 16 residues. Written as DNA, the CDR3 is TGTGCCAGCAGTGCTAGCCCCGGGACTAGCGGGACTCGGCAGTTCTTC. Its translation: CASSASPGTSGTRQFF.

This clonotype was observed many times. The genes are TRBV11-2 and TRBJ2-5; D remains ambiguous. V was clipped by 0 bases and J by 8 bases, with 13 bases between them. CDR3 size: 14 residues. Germline V gene lookup returns CDR1 SGHAT and CDR2 FQNNGV. CDR3 region: CASSLDGAPRTQYF. In nucleotides, the CDR3 is TGTGCCAGCAGCTTAGATGGAGCCCCACGAACCCAGTACTTC. Based on the CDR3 plus reference TRBV11-2 and TRBJ2-5, the full variable domain is EAGVAQSPRYKIIEKRQSVAFWCNPISGHATLYWYQQILGQGPKLLIQFQNNGVVDDSQLPKDRFSAERLKGVDSTLKIQPAKLEDSAVYLCASSLDGAPRTQYFGPGTRLLVL.

This clonotype was seen ten or more times. The rearrangement uses TRBV11-2 and TRBJ2-1; the match to TRBD2 covers 12 bases. Germline CDR1 reads SGHAT; CDR2 reads FQNNGV. V was pared by 3 bases and J by 12 bases, with 3 bases of the junction left unmatched. CDR3 length: 13 amino acids. CDR3: CASSFTSGGLQFF. The CDR3 DNA follows: TGTGCCAGCAGCTTCACTAGCGGGGGGTTGCAGTTCTTC.

By sample fraction, this clonotype is medium-sized. CDR3 bases: TGTGCCAGCAGCTGGCAGGGTATCCAAACGTATACGCAGTATTTT. Encoded protein: CASSWQGIQTYTQYF. The chain uses TRBV11-2 and TRBJ2-3; the D gene is possibly TRBD1 (5 bases). The germline V and J ends were trimmed by 4 bases and 7 bases, with 18 bases remaining between them. Germline V gene data show CDR1 as SGHAT and CDR2 as FQNNGV. The CDR3 is 15 amino acids.